The 18 T cell receptor beta chains listed next were all sequenced from one sample in a study of blood T cells in healthy people across ages. The authors ran a second PCR of 7 to 11 cycles using a sample-barcoded 5' primer and a J-beta primer mix. TCRdb recomputed calls from the 5' RACE reads with MiXCR, one row per CDR3 protein. The table includes 1.2 million to 1.5 million distinct CDR3 sequences, approximately 59% detected once. Material for sequencing was blood. The receptors come from a man younger than 35 in good health.

This clonotype was detected only a few times. This chain joins TRBV6-6 and TRBJ1-4, with D uncertain. Between the trimmed V and J ends, which lost 6 bases and 6 bases, there was a span of 17 bases. CDR1 is MNHNY and CDR2 is SVGAGI in the germline V gene (reference sequence). This CDR3 has 15 residues. The CDR3 here is CASSHSGLGDEKLFF. Written as DNA, the CDR3 is TGTGCCAGCAGCCATTCTGGATTGGGTGATGAAAAACTGTTTTTT.

Notes on this clonotype: Relative to the germline gene, one junction end is altered; a read error may explain this. The V gene is TRBV7-2, the J gene TRBJ2-7; 8 bases fit TRBD1. The CDR3 is made up of 15 amino acids. Germline V gene sequence: CDR1 SGHTA, CDR2 FQGNSA. The CDR3 DNA sequence: TGTGGCAGCAGCGTTGGACAGGGCGGGCGCTACGAGCAGTACTTC. This sequence encodes CGSSVGQGGRYEQYF.

The rearrangement uses TRBV24-1 and TRBJ2-3; D is perhaps TRBD1 or TRBD2 (5 bases each). Germline-derived CDR1 and CDR2 are KGHDR and SFDVKD. The CDR3 is made up of 14 amino acids. V was pared by 5 bases and J by 2 bases, with 10 bases between. CDR3 nucleotide sequence: TGTGCCACCAGTGCGGGGACGAACACAGATACGCAGTATTTT. It yields the protein CATSAGTNTDTQYF.

V usage is TRBV27 and J usage is TRBJ1-2; 12 nucleotides line up with TRBD1. Germline assignment: CDR1 MNHEY and CDR2 SMNVEV (reference sequence). The trim removed 5 bases at V and 7 bases at J, leaving 8 bases unmatched. The CDR3 extends over 15 amino acids. CDR3 loop: CASSVGQGAPGGYTF. CDR3 in DNA: TGTGCCAGCAGTGTGGGACAGGGGGCGCCTGGTGGCTACACCTTC.

This clonotype was detected many times. The chain carries TRBV9 and TRBJ2-7; 7 bases match TRBD2. There are 14 residues in the CDR3. Germline-derived CDR1 and CDR2 are SGDLS and YYNGEE. The V and J ends lost 2 bases and 3 bases, in that order; junction bases with no gene match: 5. CDR3 DNA: TGTGCCAGCAGCGTGGAGTGGGGGGGCTACGAGCAGTACTTC. Its translation: CASSVEWGGYEQYF. Variable domain in full (rest from reference TRBV9 and TRBJ2-7): DSGVTQTPKHLITATGQRVTLRCSPRSGDLSVYWYQQSLDQGLQFLIQYYNGEERAKGNILERFSAQQFPDLHSELNLSSLELGDSALYFCASSVEWGGYEQYFGPGTRLTVT.

CDR3 in DNA: TGTGCCTGGAACCATCGCAATCAGCCCCAGCATTTT. Translation: CAWNHRNQPQHF. The chain recombines TRBV30 with TRBJ1-5; the D is unclear. The germline CDR1 and CDR2 sequences are GTSNPN and SVGIG (reference sequence). The CDR3 loop spans 12 amino acids. Deletions cut 4 bases from V and 2 bases from J, with 6 bases between.

The rearrangement joins TRBV29-1 to TRBJ2-5; D is uncertain. The closer fit of TRBJ2-7 to the DNA end suggests the J call may be wrong. Germline CDR1 SQVTM, CDR2 ANQGSEA. The CDR3 sequence is 12 residues long. The CDR3 protein is CSVEDDGYEQYF. CDR3 coding DNA: TGCAGCGTTGAAGACGACGGGTACGAGCAGTACTTC.

The chain employs TRBV27 and TRBJ1-2, with 8 positions matching TRBD1. The J segment lost 6 bases and the V segment lost 7 bases, leaving 7 bases of the junction unmatched. CDR1 and CDR2 from the germline V gene are MNHEY and SMNVEV (reference sequence). The CDR3 contains 13 residues. CDR3 in DNA: TGTGCCAGCACTGGCAGGGGGCTGGATGGCTACACCTTC. Its protein product is CASTGRGLDGYTF.

V usage is TRBV6-5 and J usage is TRBJ2-6, with D perhaps matching TRBD1 or TRBD2 (6 bases each). From germline, CDR1 is MNHEY and CDR2 SVGAGI. This CDR3 has 16 residues. Trimming left V 4 bases short and J 0 bases short, with 10 bases between. The CDR3 here is CASSWGASSGANVLTF. CDR3 DNA: TGTGCCAGCAGTTGGGGGGCAAGCTCTGGGGCCAACGTCCTGACTTTC.

This clonotype was recorded a few times. The V gene is TRBV29-1, the J gene TRBJ2-6; D remains ambiguous. Germline V gene data show CDR1 as SQVTM and CDR2 as ANQGSEA. Trimming took off 6 bases at V and 0 bases at J, with 6 bases between the two ends. This CDR3 has 13 residues. The CDR3, as DNA: TGCAGCGTGACAACCTCTGGGGCCAACGTCCTGACTTTC. Translated, it gives CSVTTSGANVLTF.

The chain employs TRBV6-2 or TRBV6-3 and TRBJ2-7, with D perhaps TRBD1 (5 bases). The germline V gene encodes CDR1 MNHEY and CDR2 SVGEGT. The V and J ends lost 4 bases and 6 bases respectively, with 16 bases between them. This CDR3 region has 14 residues. CDR3 bases: TGTGCCAGCAGTTCAGTACAGGATGTAAGCGAGCAGTACTTC. Translating gives CASSSVQDVSEQYF.

The chain has TRBV6-2 or TRBV6-3 and TRBJ1-1; possible D gene TRBD1, 5 bases. Germline V lookup: CDR1 MNHEY, CDR2 SVGEGT. V shed 8 bases and J shed 4 bases, with 17 bases lying between them. The CDR3 spans 14 residues. The CDR3 bases are TGTGCCAGCTCCACGTGGGGGGTGGGCACTGAAGCTTTCTTT. It specifies CASSTWGVGTEAFF.

The chain is built from TRBV7-9 and TRBJ2-7; no reliable D call. The CDR3 totals 14 residues. V was cut by 3 bases and J by 2 bases, with 11 bases left in between. Germline V gives CDR1 SEHNR, CDR2 FQNEAQ (reference sequence). The CDR3 nucleotides read TGTGCCAGCAGCTTTACGGGCAGGACCTACGAGCAGTACTTC. Translated, it gives CASSFTGRTYEQYF.

The chain uses TRBV7-9 and TRBJ2-3; D remains ambiguous. V dropped 2 bases and J dropped 5 bases, with 8 bases sitting between them. Germline lookup yields CDR1 SEHNR and CDR2 FQNEAQ (reference sequence). The CDR3 is 13 residues long. The CDR3: CASSLLIVDTQYF. For the CDR3, the DNA is TGTGCCAGCAGCTTATTAATTGTAGATACGCAGTATTTT.

The chain carries TRBV20-1 and TRBJ2-7; D call uncertain. The V end was cut by 0 bases, the J end by 0 bases, with 15 bases between. The length of the CDR3 is 16 residues. Per the germline V gene, CDR1 is DFQATT and CDR2 is SNEGSKA (reference sequence). The DNA for the CDR3 is TGCAGTGCTAGAGATCCGGAGATTTTGGCCTCCTACGAGCAGTACTTC. The encoded protein is CSARDPEILASYEQYF.

J is TRBJ1-2 and V is TRBV20-1, with a tentative D call TRBD1 (5 bases). Trimming took 4 bases from V and 8 from J, leaving 17 bases between them. In germline, CDR1 is DFQATT, CDR2 SNEGSKA (reference sequence). This CDR3 is 13 amino acids long. The CDR3 reads CSAKDIGERGYTF. CDR3 coding DNA: TGCAGTGCTAAGGACATCGGGGAGAGGGGCTACACCTTC.

The V and J genes are TRBV25-1 and TRBJ1-1; D ambiguous. Germline lookup yields CDR1 MGHDK and CDR2 SYGVNS. V dropped 2 bases and J dropped 2 bases, with 9 bases sitting between them. There are 14 residues in the CDR3. The CDR3: CASSEQQPNTEAFF. CDR3 DNA sequence: TGTGCCAGCAGTGAACAGCAACCCAACACTGAAGCTTTCTTT. Complete variable domain (other parts from reference TRBV25-1 and TRBJ1-1): EADIYQTPRYLVIGTGKKITLECSQTMGHDKMYWYQQDPGMELHLIHYSYGVNSTEKGDLSSESTVSRIRTEHFPLTLESARPSHTSQYLCASSEQQPNTEAFFGQGTRLTVV.

The table lists this clonotype with a few counts. This rearrangement joins TRBV6-5 to TRBJ2-7; no reliable D call. The CDR3 runs 11 residues. Trimming stripped 3 bases from V and 9 bases from J, with 9 bases between. From germline, CDR1 is MNHEY and CDR2 SVGAGI. This CDR3 reads CASSYERRQYF. The CDR3, as DNA: TGTGCCAGCAGTTATGAAAGGCGGCAGTACTTC.